This T cell receptor beta chain was documented in a study of tumor-infiltrating lymphocytes in primary liver carcinoma. Study-wide findings and caveats: Researchers found tumor-adjacent and tumor-blood pairs overlapped less than tumor region pairs. Significantly greater top-250-clone fractions characterized tumors relative to blood (p = 0.039).

From around 520 ng of total RNA, TCR beta-specific cDNA was reverse-transcribed using a constant-region primer. Each TCR beta library was derived from three nested multiplex PCR rounds that employed slightly modified ARM-PCR. Amplification in the first two PCR rounds was performed using TRBV1-TRBV30 forward primers and a C-beta reverse primer for about 10 cycles each. TCRdb reprocessed the multiplex PCR reads with MiXCR, giving one entry per CDR3 protein. This sample has fewer than 70,000 distinct CDR3 sequences; 71% occur once, and the top ten carry 55% to 70%. From around 18-30 mg of unsorted bulk tissue, DNA and RNA were co-extracted together. In germline, CDR1 is SQVTM, CDR2 ANQGSEA. The CDR3 sequence is 15 residues long. This clonotype was seen a handful of times. The antigen remains undetermined. One end of the junction is discordant with germline, which a read error may explain.

The rearrangement uses TRBV29-1 and TRBJ2-1; 9 bases map to TRBD2. Sequencing was done on a sample of liver tumor tissue from sampling region 2. Subset of the sample: tumor region T2, inferior pole. The TCR was taken from a man between 40 and 49 years old with primary liver carcinoma and hepatitis B virus infection. The CDR3 nucleotides are TGCAGCGTTGGACTTGCGGGAGGGTTCTACAATGGGCAGTTCTTC. It translates to CSVGLAGGFYNGQFF.